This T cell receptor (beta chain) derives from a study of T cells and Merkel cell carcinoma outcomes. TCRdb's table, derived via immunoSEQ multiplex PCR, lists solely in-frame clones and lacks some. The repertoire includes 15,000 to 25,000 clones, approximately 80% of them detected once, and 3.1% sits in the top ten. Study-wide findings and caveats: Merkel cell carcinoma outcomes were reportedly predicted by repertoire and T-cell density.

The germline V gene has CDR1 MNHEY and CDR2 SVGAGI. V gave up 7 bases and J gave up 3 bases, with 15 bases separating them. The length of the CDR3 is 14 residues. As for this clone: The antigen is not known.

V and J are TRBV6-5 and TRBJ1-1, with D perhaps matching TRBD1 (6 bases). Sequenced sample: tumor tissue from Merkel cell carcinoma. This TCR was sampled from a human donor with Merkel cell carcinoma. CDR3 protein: CASTAWGLDTEAFF. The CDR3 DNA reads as TGTGCCAGCACCGCTTGGGGGCTGGACACTGAAGCTTTCTTT.